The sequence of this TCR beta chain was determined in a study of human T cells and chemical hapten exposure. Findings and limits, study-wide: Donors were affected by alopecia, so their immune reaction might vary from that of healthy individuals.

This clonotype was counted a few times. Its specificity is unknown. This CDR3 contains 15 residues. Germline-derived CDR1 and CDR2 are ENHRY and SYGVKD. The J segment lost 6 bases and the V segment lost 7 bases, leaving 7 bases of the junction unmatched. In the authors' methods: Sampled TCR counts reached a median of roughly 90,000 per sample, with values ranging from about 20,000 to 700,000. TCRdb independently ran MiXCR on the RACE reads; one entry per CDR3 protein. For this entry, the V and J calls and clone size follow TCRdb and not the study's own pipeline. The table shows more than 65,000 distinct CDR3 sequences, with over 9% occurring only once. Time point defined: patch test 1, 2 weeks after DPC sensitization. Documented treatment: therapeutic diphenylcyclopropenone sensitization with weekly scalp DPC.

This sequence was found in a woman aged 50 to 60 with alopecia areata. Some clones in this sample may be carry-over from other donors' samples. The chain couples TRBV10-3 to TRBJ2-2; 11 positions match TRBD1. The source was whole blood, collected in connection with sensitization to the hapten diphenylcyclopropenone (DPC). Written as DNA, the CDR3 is TGTGCCATCACCCCGGGACAGGGGGATTCCGGGGAGCTGTTTTTT. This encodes CAITPGQGDSGELFF.